This T cell receptor beta chain was recovered during a study of blood T cell repertoires in COVID-19. Across the study: Researchers got acute and convalescent COVID-19 samples from the United States, Italy and Spain. Sample material is recorded as cDNA or gDNA derived from T cells, B-cell-depleted T cells, or PBMCs.

This CDR3 is 13 amino acids long. The V end lost 5 bases, the J end lost 4 bases, and 9 bases lay between the germline ends. Germline CDR1 reads MGHDK; CDR2 reads SYGVNS. A COVID-19 case was met by exposed participants within 2 weeks before study entry. Authors' analysis steps: The authors estimated nucleated cell counts from reference gene primer amplification. The protocol was immunoSEQ multiplex PCR, while the TCRdb copy is restricted to in-frame clones and leaves out a portion. That table furnishes V, J and clone size, whereas the DNA furnished D and trimming. In the table there are about 300,000 clones, roughly 91% of which are singletons.

Sequences were obtained from PBMCs or T cells enriched from blood (not recorded which). The chain recombines TRBV25-1 with TRBJ1-5; D is perhaps TRBD1 (6 bases). This clonotype originated in a woman in her forties or fifties who had been exposed to COVID-19. The CDR3 DNA reads as TGTGCCAGCAGTAGGACAGAAAATCAGCCCCAGCATTTT. Translating gives CASSRTENQPQHF.